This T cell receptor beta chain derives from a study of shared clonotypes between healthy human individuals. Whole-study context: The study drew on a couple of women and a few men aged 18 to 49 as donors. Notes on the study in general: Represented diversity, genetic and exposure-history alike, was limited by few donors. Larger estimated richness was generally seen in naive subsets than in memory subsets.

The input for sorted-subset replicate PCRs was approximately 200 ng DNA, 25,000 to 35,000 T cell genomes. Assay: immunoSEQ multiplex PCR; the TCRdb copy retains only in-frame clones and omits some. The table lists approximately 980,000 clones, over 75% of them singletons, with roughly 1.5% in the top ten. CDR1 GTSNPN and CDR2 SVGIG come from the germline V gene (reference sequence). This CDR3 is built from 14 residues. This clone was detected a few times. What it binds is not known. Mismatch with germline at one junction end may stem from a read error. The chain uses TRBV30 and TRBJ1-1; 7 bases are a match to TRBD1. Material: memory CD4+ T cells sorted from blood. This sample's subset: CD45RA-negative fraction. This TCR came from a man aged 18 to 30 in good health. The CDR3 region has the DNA TGTGCCTCGAGTCCGGGACAGAAGGGGTTTGAAGCTTTCTTT. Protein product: CASSPGQKGFEAFF.